This TCR beta chain was captured by sequencing in a study of T cell clonotyping in hematopoietic cell transplantation. Trimming left V 1 base short and J 2 bases short, with 13 bases between. CDR3 length: 17 amino acids. Germline V gives CDR1 SGHRS, CDR2 YFSETQ. Libraries were prepared by immunoSEQ multiplex PCR; TCRdb keeps only in-frame clonotypes and omits some of them. This sample carries 30,000 to 45,000 clones, 88% of them seen once, and the ten largest clones take around 1.8%. This rearrangement joins TRBV5-1 to TRBJ2-6; D is undetermined. The sample taken for sequencing was peripheral blood mononuclear cells. The sequence derives from a woman aged 40 to 50 in good health. Some clones in this sample may be carry-over from other donors' samples. The CDR3 DNA is TGCGCCAGCAGCTTGAGCCTGGGCGGCCCTGGGGCCAACGTCCTGACTTTC. It yields the protein CASSLSLGGPGANVLTF.